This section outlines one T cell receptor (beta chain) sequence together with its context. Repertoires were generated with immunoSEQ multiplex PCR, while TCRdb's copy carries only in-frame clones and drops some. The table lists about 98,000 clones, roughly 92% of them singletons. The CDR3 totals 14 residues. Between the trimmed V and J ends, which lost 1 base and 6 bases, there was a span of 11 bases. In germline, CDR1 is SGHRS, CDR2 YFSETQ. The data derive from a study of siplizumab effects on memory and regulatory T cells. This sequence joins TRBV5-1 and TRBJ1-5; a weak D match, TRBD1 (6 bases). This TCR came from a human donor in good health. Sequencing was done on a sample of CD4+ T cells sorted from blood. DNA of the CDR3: TGCGCCAGCAGCTTGACAGGGTATGGTCAGCCCCAGCATTTT. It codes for CASSLTGYGQPQHF.